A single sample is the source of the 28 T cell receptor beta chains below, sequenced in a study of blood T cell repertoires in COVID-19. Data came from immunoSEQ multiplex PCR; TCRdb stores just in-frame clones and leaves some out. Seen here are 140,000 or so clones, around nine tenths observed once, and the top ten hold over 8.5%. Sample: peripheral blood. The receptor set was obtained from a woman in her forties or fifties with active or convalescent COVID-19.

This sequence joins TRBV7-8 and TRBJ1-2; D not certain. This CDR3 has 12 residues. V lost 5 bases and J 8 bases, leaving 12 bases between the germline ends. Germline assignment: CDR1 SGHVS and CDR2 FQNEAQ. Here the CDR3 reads CASSQLREGYTF. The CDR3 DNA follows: TGTGCCAGCAGCCAGCTACGCGAAGGCTACACCTTC. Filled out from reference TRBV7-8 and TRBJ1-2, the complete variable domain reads GAGVSQSPRYKVAKRGQDVALRCDPISGHVSLFWYQQALGQGPEFLTYFQNEAQLDKSGLPSDRFFAERPEGSVSTLKIQRTQQEDSAVYLCASSQLREGYTFGSGTRLTVV.

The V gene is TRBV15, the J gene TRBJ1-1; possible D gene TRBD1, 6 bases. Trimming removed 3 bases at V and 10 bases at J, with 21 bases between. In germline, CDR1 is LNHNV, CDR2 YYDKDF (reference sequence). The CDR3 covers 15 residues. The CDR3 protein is CATSSSTGEGFGAFF. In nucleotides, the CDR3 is TGTGCCACCAGCAGTTCGACAGGTGAGGGATTTGGAGCTTTCTTT.

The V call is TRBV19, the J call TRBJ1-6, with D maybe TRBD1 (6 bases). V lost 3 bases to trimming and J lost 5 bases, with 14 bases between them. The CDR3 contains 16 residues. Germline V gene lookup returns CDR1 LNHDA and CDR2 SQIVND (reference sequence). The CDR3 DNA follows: TGTGCCAGTAGTATTTTATCGGACAGTGATAATTCACCCCTCCACTTT. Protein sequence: CASSILSDSDNSPLHF.

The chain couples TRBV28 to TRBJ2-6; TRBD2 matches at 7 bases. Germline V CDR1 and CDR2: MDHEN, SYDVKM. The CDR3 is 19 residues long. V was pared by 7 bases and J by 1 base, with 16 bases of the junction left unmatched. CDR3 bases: TGTGCCAGCAAAGGTTATTTGGGCGGGAGATTGTCTGGGGCCAACGTCCTGACTTTC. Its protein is CASKGYLGGRLSGANVLTF.

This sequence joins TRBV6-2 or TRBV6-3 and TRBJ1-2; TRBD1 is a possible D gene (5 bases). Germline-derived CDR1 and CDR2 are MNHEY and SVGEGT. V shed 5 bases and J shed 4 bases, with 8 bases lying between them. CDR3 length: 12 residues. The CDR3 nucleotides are TGTGCCAGCAGTCAGACAGTCTATGGCTACACCTTC. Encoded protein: CASSQTVYGYTF.

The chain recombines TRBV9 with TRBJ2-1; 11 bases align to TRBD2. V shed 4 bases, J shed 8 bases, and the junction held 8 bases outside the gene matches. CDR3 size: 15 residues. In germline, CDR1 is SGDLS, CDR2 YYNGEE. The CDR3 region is CASSLTIAGGDEQFF. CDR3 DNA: TGTGCCAGCAGCTTGACGATAGCGGGAGGGGATGAGCAGTTCTTC.

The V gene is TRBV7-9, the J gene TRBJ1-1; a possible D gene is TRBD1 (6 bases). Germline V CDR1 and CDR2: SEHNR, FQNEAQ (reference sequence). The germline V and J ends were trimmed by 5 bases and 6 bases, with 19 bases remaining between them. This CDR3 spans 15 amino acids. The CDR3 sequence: CASSPGGRERSEAFF. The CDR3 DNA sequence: TGTGCCAGCAGCCCCGGGGGGCGGGAGAGGTCTGAAGCTTTCTTT.

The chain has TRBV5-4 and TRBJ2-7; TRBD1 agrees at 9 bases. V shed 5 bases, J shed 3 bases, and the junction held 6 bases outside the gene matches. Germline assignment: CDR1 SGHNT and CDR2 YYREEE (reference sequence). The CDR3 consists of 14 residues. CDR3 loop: CASSRTGDLYEQYF. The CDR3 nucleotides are TGTGCCAGCAGTAGGACAGGGGACCTCTACGAGCAGTACTTC.

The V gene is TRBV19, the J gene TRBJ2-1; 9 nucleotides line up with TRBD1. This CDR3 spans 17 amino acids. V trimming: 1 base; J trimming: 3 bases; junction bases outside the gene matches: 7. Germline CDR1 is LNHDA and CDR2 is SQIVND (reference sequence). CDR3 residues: CASSIVQQGAIYNEQFF. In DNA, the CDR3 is TGTGCCAGTAGTATAGTACAACAGGGGGCAATCTACAATGAGCAGTTCTTC. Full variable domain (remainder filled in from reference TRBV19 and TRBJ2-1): DGGITQSPKYLFRKEGQNVTLSCEQNLNHDAMYWYRQDPGQGLRLIYYSQIVNDFQKGDIAEGYSVSREKKESFPLTVTSAQKNPTAFYLCASSIVQQGAIYNEQFFGPGTRLTVL.

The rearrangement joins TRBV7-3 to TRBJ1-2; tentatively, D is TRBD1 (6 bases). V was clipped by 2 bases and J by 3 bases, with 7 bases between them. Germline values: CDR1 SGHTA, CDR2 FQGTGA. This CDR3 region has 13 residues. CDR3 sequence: CASSLEGDYGYTF. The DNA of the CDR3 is TGTGCCAGCAGCTTAGAGGGGGACTATGGCTACACCTTC.

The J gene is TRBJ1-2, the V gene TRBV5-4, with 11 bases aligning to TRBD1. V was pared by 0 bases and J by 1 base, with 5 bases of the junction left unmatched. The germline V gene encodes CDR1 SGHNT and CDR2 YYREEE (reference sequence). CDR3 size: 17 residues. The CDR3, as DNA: TGTGCCAGCAGCTTGGGCGGGACAGGGGGTTTTAACTATGGCTACACCTTC. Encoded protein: CASSLGGTGGFNYGYTF. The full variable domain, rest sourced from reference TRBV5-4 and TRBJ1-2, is ETGVTQSPTHLIKTRGQQVTLRCSSQSGHNTVSWYQQALGQGPQFIFQYYREEENGRGNFPPRFSGLQFPNYSSELNVNALELDDSALYLCASSLGGTGGFNYGYTFGSGTRLTVV.

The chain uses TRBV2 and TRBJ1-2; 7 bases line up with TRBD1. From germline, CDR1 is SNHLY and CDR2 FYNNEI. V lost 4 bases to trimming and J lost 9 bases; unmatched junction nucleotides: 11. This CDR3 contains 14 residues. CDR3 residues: CASSGQGMGYSYTF. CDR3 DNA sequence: TGTGCCAGCAGTGGACAGGGCATGGGATATAGCTACACCTTC.

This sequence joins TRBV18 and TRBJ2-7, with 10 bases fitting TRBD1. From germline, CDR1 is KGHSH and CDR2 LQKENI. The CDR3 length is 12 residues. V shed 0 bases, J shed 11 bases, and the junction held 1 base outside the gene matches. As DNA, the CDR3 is TGTGCCAGCTCACCACCGACAGGGGGCGAGTACTTC. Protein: CASSPPTGGEYF. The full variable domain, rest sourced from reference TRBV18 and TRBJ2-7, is NAGVMQNPRHLVRRRGQEARLRCSPMKGHSHVYWYRQLPEEGLKFMVYLQKENIIDESGMPKERFSAEFPKEGPSILRIQQVVRGDSAAYFCASSPPTGGEYFGPGTRLTVT.

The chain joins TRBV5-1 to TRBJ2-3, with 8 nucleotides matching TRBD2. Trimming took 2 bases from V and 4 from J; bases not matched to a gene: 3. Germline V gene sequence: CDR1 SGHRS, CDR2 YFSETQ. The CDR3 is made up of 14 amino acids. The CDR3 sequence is CASSFTGGADTQYF. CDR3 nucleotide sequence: TGCGCCAGCAGCTTTACGGGAGGGGCAGATACGCAGTATTTT.

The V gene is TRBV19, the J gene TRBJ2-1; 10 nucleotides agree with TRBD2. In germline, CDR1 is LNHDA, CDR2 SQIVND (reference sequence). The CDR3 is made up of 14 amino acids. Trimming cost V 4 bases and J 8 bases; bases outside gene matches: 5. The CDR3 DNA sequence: TGTGCCAGTAGTACCGGACTAGCGGTTTATGAGCAGTTCTTC. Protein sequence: CASSTGLAVYEQFF.

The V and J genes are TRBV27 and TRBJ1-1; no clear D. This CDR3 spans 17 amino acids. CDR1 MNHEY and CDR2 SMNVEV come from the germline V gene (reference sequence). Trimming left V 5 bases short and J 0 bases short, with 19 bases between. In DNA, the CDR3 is TGTGCCAGCAGTCCCACGGTGGTACGAACCATGAACACTGAAGCTTTCTTT. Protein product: CASSPTVVRTMNTEAFF.

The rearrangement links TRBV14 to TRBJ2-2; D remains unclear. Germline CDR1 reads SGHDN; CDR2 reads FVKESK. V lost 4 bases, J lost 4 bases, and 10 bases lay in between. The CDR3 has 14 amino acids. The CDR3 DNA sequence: TGTGCCAGCAGCCCTAGTATTAGCACCGGGGAGCTGTTTTTT. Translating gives CASSPSISTGELFF.

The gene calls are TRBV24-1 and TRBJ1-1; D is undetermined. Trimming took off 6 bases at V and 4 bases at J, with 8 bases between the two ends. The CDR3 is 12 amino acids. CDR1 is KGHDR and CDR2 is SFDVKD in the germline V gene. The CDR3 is CATSRSGTEAFF. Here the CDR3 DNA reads TGTGCCACCAGTCGGAGTGGCACTGAAGCTTTCTTT.

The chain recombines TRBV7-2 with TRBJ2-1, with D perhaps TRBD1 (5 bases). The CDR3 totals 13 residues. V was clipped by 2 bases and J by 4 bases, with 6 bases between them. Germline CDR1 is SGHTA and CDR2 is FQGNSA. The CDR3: CASSLRQYNEQFF. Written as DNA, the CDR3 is TGTGCCAGCAGCTTAAGACAGTACAATGAGCAGTTCTTC.

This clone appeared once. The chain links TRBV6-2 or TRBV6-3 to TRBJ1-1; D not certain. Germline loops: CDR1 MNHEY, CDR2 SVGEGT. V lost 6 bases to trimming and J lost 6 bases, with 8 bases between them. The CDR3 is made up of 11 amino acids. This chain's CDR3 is CASSTVAEAFF. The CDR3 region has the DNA TGTGCCAGCAGCACGGTTGCTGAAGCTTTCTTT.

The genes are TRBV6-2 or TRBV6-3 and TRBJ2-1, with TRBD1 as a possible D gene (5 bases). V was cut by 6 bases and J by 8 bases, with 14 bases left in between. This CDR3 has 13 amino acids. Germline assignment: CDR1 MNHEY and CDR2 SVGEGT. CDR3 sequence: CASSNDAGYEQFF. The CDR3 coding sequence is TGTGCCAGCAGCAACGATGCAGGGTATGAGCAGTTCTTC.

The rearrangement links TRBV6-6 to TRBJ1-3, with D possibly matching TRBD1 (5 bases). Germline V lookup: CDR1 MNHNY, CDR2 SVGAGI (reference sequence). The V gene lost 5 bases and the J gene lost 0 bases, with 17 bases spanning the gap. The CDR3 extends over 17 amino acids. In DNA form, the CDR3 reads TGTGCCAGCAGTCCCCGTGCGGGGCAGCTCTCTGGAAACACCATATATTTT. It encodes CASSPRAGQLSGNTIYF.

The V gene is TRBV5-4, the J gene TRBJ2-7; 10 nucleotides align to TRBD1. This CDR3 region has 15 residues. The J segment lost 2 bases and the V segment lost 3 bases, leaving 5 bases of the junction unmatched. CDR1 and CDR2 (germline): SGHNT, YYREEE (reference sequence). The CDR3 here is CASSSTGGSPYEQYF. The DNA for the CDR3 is TGTGCCAGCAGCTCGACAGGGGGCTCTCCCTACGAGCAGTACTTC.

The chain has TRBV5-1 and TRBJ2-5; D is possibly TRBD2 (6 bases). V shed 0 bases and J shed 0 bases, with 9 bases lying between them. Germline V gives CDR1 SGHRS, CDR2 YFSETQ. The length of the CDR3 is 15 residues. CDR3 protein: CASSLAGGDQETQYF. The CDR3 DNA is TGCGCCAGCAGCTTGGCAGGCGGGGACCAAGAGACCCAGTACTTC.

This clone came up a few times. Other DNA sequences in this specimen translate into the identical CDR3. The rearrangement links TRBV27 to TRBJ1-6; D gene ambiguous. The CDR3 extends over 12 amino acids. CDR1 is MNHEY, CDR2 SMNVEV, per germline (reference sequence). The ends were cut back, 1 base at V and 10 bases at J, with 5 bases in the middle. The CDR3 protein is CASSLLGSPLHF. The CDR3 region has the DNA TGTGCCAGCAGTTTATTGGGCTCACCCCTCCACTTT.

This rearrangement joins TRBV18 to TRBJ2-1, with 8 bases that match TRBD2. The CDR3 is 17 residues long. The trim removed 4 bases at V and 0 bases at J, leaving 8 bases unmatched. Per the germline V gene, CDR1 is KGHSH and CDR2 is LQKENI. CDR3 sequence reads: CASSLGLAANSYNEQFF. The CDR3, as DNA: TGTGCCAGCTCACTCGGACTAGCCGCAAACTCCTACAATGAGCAGTTCTTC.

The CDR3 here is CASSPGQGGLVYGYTF. The CDR3 region has the DNA TGTGCCAGCAGCCCGGGACAGGGAGGTCTTGTCTATGGCTACACCTTC. The chain recombines TRBV5-6 with TRBJ1-2, with 9 positions matching TRBD1. After removal of 4 bases from V and 4 bases from J, the junction contained 11 bases not matched to a gene. The CDR3 runs 16 residues. CDR1 is SGHDT and CDR2 is YYEEEE in the germline V gene.

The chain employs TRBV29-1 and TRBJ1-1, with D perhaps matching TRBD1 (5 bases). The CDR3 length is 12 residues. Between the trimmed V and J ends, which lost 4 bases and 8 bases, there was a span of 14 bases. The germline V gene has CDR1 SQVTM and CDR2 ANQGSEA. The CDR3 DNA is TGCAGCGTTGTTTCGCAGGGTACCGAAGCTTTCTTT. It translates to CSVVSQGTEAFF.